What follows are 17 T cell receptor beta chains derived from one specimen sequenced in a study of T cell clonotyping in hematopoietic cell transplantation. Profiling relied on immunoSEQ multiplex PCR, and the TCRdb table lists in-frame clones only, not all of them. The sample yields roughly 40,000 clones, around 96% seen once. The sequenced sample was peripheral blood mononuclear cells. All receptors derive from a man aged 25-45 years in good health. Some clones in this sample may be carry-over from other donors' samples.

The CDR3 DNA is TGTGCCAGCAGTATACCGGGACAGGCGAACTATGGCTACACCTTC. Its translation: CASSIPGQANYGYTF. The rearrangement links TRBV4-2 to TRBJ1-2; 8 bases agree with TRBD1. V gave up 6 bases and J gave up 2 bases; unmatched junction bases: 8. The CDR3 spans 15 residues. Germline V gives CDR1 LGHNA, CDR2 YNFKEQ.

The rearrangement links TRBV9 to TRBJ2-2, with 7 bases fitting TRBD2. This CDR3 comprises 14 residues. Germline CDR1 SGDLS, CDR2 YYNGEE. The V gene end was trimmed by 0 bases and the J gene end by 7 bases; junction bases not matched to a gene: 3. Here the CDR3 reads CASSVVGEGGELFF. The CDR3 DNA follows: TGTGCCAGCAGCGTAGTCGGGGAGGGCGGGGAGCTGTTTTTT.

The chain couples TRBV7-9 to TRBJ2-2; TRBD2 agrees at 10 bases. The CDR3 runs 19 residues. Germline trimming cut 3 bases from V and 5 bases from J; bases unmatched to any gene: 15. Per germline, CDR1 SEHNR and CDR2 FQNEAQ (reference sequence). The DNA of the CDR3 is TGTGCCAGCAGCTTCGCCGGGGGTCCTAGCGGGAGTAAAACCGGGGAGCTGTTTTTT. Its protein is CASSFAGGPSGSKTGELFF. Full variable domain (remainder filled in from reference TRBV7-9 and TRBJ2-2): DTGVSQNPRHKITKRGQNVTFRCDPISEHNRLYWYRQTLGQGPEFLTYFQNEAQLEKSRLLSDRFSAERPKGSFSTLEIQRTEQGDSAMYLCASSFAGGPSGSKTGELFFGEGSRLTVL.

The chain has TRBV4-2 and TRBJ2-5, with 11 nucleotides matching TRBD2. V dropped 2 bases and J dropped 5; count of bases not matched to a gene: 10. Looked up from germline, CDR1 is LGHNA and CDR2 is YNFKEQ. The CDR3 spans 17 residues. The CDR3 nucleotides are TGTGCCAGCAGCCAATCCTCTAGCGGGGGGCCATGGGAGACCCAGTACTTC. Encoded protein: CASSQSSSGGPWETQYF.

The V call is TRBV29-1, the J call TRBJ1-1, with D possibly being TRBD1 (6 bases). Germline V CDR1 and CDR2: SQVTM, ANQGSEA. V lost 2 bases to trimming and J lost 2 bases, with 9 bases between them. The CDR3 totals 13 residues. The CDR3, as DNA: TGCAGCGTTGAAACAGGGCTTAACACTGAAGCTTTCTTT. Residues: CSVETGLNTEAFF.

This clone was recorded only once. The V and J genes are TRBV7-9 and TRBJ2-7; a possible D gene is TRBD1 (5 bases). Trimming cost V 1 base and J 2 bases, with 9 bases left between them. This CDR3 comprises 14 residues. CDR1 and CDR2 (germline): SEHNR, FQNEAQ (reference sequence). CDR3 region: CASSLGQGTYEQYF. CDR3 DNA sequence: TGTGCCAGCAGCTTAGGGCAGGGTACCTACGAGCAGTACTTC.

The chain employs TRBV13 and TRBJ2-5; no reliable D call. This CDR3 is built from 14 residues. Trimming removed 6 bases at V and 1 base at J, with 12 bases between. Germline-derived CDR1 and CDR2 are PRHDT and FYEKMQ (reference sequence). CDR3 sequence: CASSLRRFQETQYF. CDR3 in DNA: TGTGCCAGCAGTCTTCGACGGTTCCAAGAGACCCAGTACTTC.

The rearrangement links TRBV7-2 to TRBJ1-1; unclear D gene. Per germline, CDR1 SGHTA and CDR2 FQGNSA. The CDR3 loop spans 13 amino acids. The germline V and J ends were trimmed by 3 bases and 2 bases, with 7 bases remaining between them. As DNA, the CDR3 is TGTGCCAGCAGCTTGAACGGTAACACTGAAGCTTTCTTT. This sequence encodes CASSLNGNTEAFF.

This chain links TRBV19 with TRBJ1-1; 8 positions agree with TRBD1. Per the germline V gene, CDR1 is LNHDA and CDR2 is SQIVND (reference sequence). V was pared by 7 bases and J by 11 bases, with 12 bases of the junction left unmatched. The CDR3 totals 13 residues. The CDR3 DNA follows: TGTGCCAGTACTTATAGATCGGACAGGGATGCTTTCTTT. The encoded protein is CASTYRSDRDAFF. Full variable domain (outside the CDR3, taken from reference TRBV19 and TRBJ1-1): DGGITQSPKYLFRKEGQNVTLSCEQNLNHDAMYWYRQDPGQGLRLIYYSQIVNDFQKGDIAEGYSVSREKKESFPLTVTSAQKNPTAFYLCASTYRSDRDAFFGQGTRLTVV.

This rearrangement joins TRBV29-1 to TRBJ2-3; TRBD2 matches at 14 bases. With 3 bases clipped from V and 2 bases from J, the junction kept 1 base outside the gene matches. Germline V CDR1 and CDR2: SQVTM, ANQGSEA. There are 15 residues in the CDR3. CDR3 bases: TGCAGCGTTGAGGGACTAGCGGGGGTCACAGATACGCAGTATTTT. Protein sequence: CSVEGLAGVTDTQYF.

The chain has TRBV29-1 and TRBJ1-1; D is ambiguous. CDR3 size: 12 residues. Germline V lookup: CDR1 SQVTM, CDR2 ANQGSEA. Trimming took off 7 bases at V and 4 bases at J, with 13 bases between the two ends. The CDR3: CSALTTPTEAFF. The CDR3 bases are TGCAGCGCCCTGACGACCCCCACTGAAGCTTTCTTT. The variable domain in full, completed from reference TRBV29-1 and TRBJ1-1, reads SAVISQKPSRDICQRGTSLTIQCQVDSQVTMMFWYRQQPGQSLTLIATANQGSEATYESGFVIDKFPISRPNLTFSTLTVSNMSPEDSSIYLCSALTTPTEAFFGQGTRLTVV.

This chain joins TRBV7-7 and TRBJ2-5; TRBD2 aligns across 7 bases. CDR3 size: 13 residues. Germline-derived CDR1 and CDR2 are SSHAT and FNYEAQ (reference sequence). V lost 1 base to trimming and J lost 5 bases; unmatched junction nucleotides: 1. CDR3 sequence reads: CASSLGDYETQYF. The CDR3 nucleotides are TGTGCCAGCAGCTTAGGGGACTACGAGACCCAGTACTTC.

There are a few counts of this clone. The rearrangement links TRBV27 to TRBJ1-4; 8 positions match TRBD1. Looked up from germline, CDR1 is MNHEY and CDR2 is SMNVEV (reference sequence). The ends lost 6 bases at V and 7 bases at J; junction bases unmatched: 7. The CDR3 loop spans 14 amino acids. CDR3 coding DNA: TGTGCCAGCAGGTGGGACAGGCCTGGTGAAAAACTGTTTTTT. Translating gives CASRWDRPGEKLFF.

This chain connects TRBV11-3 to TRBJ2-3; D uncertain. The CDR3 runs to 12 residues. V lost 6 bases and J lost 6, with 10 bases in between. Germline CDR1 and CDR2: SGHNT and YENEEA. The CDR3 region is CASSPSVDTQYF. CDR3 in DNA: TGTGCCAGCAGTCCGAGCGTGGATACGCAGTATTTT.

This clone was observed once. Here the CDR3 DNA reads TGTGCCAGCATCCTAAGTCCGGGACAGGGAAATCAGCCCCAGCATTTT. This encodes CASILSPGQGNQPQHF. The V call is TRBV2, the J call TRBJ1-5; 9 nucleotides match TRBD1. CDR1 is SNHLY and CDR2 is FYNNEI in the germline V gene. This CDR3 is 16 amino acids long. V lost 7 bases to trimming and J lost 4 bases; unmatched junction nucleotides: 11.

The CDR3, as DNA: TGTGCCAGCAACGTTGTACGGGGTAGGGAGACCCAGTACTTC. Translation: CASNVVRGRETQYF. The J gene is TRBJ2-5, the V gene TRBV5-6, with a possible D match to TRBD2 (5 bases). Germline V gene sequence: CDR1 SGHDT, CDR2 YYEEEE. The CDR3 is made up of 14 amino acids. V lost 6 bases to trimming and J lost 5 bases, with 17 bases between them.

The CDR3: CASSSTGDYGYTF. As DNA, the CDR3 is TGTGCCAGCAGCTCGACAGGCGACTATGGCTACACCTTC. The chain has TRBV7-6 and TRBJ1-2; D possibly corresponds to TRBD1 (6 bases). Germline loops: CDR1 SGHVS, CDR2 FNYEAQ. The V end lost 4 bases, the J end lost 3 bases, and 9 bases lay between the germline ends. The CDR3 spans 13 residues.